Listed here are 28 T cell receptor beta chains from one sample, sequenced in a study of identical twins. A single record per CDR3 protein comes from TCRdb applying MiXCR to the 5' RACE reads. The repertoire holds about 890,000 distinct CDR3 sequences, roughly an eighth seen once, with around 1.5% in the top ten. This same sample was also taken into another study, of yellow fever vaccine responses in identical twins.

Sequenced material: PBMCs. These receptors were collected from a woman under 30 in good health.

This clonotype was detected only a few times. The gene calls are TRBV2 and TRBJ2-7; D unresolved. Trimming took 4 bases from V and 2 from J, leaving 12 bases between them. Germline V gives CDR1 SNHLY, CDR2 FYNNEI. The CDR3 consists of 14 residues. The CDR3 nucleotides read TGTGCCAGCAGTGGACTCCAATCCCCCTACGAGCAGTACTTC. Translating it yields CASSGLQSPYEQYF.

This rearrangement joins TRBV20-1 to TRBJ2-7; D is undetermined. Per germline, CDR1 DFQATT and CDR2 SNEGSKA (reference sequence). Between the trimmed V and J ends, which lost 4 bases and 3 bases, there was a span of 7 bases. CDR3 length: 11 residues. DNA for the CDR3: TGCAGTGCTACGCCTAGCTACGAGCAGTACTTC. Encoded protein: CSATPSYEQYF.

This sequence joins TRBV11-1 and TRBJ1-1; 11 nucleotides align to TRBD1. Germline CDR1 is SGHAT and CDR2 is FQDESV (reference sequence). The ends lost 3 bases at V and 2 bases at J; junction bases unmatched: 11. This CDR3 is built from 18 residues. The CDR3: CASSLAVGQGVFNTEAFF. The CDR3 coding sequence is TGTGCCAGCAGCTTGGCTGTGGGACAGGGGGTCTTCAACACTGAAGCTTTCTTT.

J is TRBJ2-2 and V is TRBV9; D not resolved. With 4 bases removed from V and 4 bases from J, the gap between germline ends came to 8 bases. CDR1 SGDLS and CDR2 YYNGEE come from the germline V gene. The CDR3 spans 13 residues. In DNA, the CDR3 is TGTGCCAGCAGCCGTTGGGGCACCGGGGAGCTGTTTTTT. Translation gives CASSRWGTGELFF.

This clonotype was recorded a few times. The chain uses TRBV29-1 and TRBJ2-2; perhaps TRBD1 as D (5 bases). CDR3 length: 17 residues. V lost 1 base and J 0 bases, leaving 15 bases between the germline ends. CDR1 and CDR2 from the germline V gene are SQVTM and ANQGSEA. The DNA of the CDR3 is TGCAGCGTTGAAGTCTTCTTCGACAGCTCGAACACCGGGGAGCTGTTTTTT. Translation gives CSVEVFFDSSNTGELFF.

This clonotype was counted at least ten times. V is TRBV12-3 or TRBV12-4 and J is TRBJ1-3, with D uncertain. With 6 bases removed from V and 0 bases from J, the gap between germline ends came to 12 bases. This CDR3 region has 15 residues. For the CDR3, the DNA is TGTGCCAGCAGCCTGATGTCGGCCTCTGGAAACACCATATATTTT. As protein: CASSLMSASGNTIYF.

This clonotype was seen ten or more times. The rearrangement links TRBV7-8 to TRBJ2-2; 12 bases fit TRBD2. This CDR3 has 15 amino acids. V shed 4 bases, J shed 5 bases, and the junction held 2 bases outside the gene matches. The germline V gene encodes CDR1 SGHVS and CDR2 FQNEAQ. The CDR3 DNA reads as TGTGCCAGCAGCTCCGGGACTAGCGGGACCGGGGAGCTGTTTTTT. Translation: CASSSGTSGTGELFF.

This clonotype was picked up a small number of times. The V call is TRBV21-1, the J call TRBJ2-2; no check of the table's D call, TRBD1, against the DNA was made. TRBV21-1 is a recognized pseudogene. The CDR3 is 15 amino acids. The CDR3 here is CASSKRRGDTGELFF. CDR3 DNA: TGTGCCAGCAGCAAGCGGAGGGGGGACACCGGGGAGCTGTTTTTT.

This clonotype was counted many times. The J gene is TRBJ1-1, the V gene TRBV2; no definite D call. The CDR3 consists of 15 residues. Trimming took off 4 bases at V and 0 bases at J, with 12 bases between the two ends. From germline, CDR1 is SNHLY and CDR2 FYNNEI. DNA for the CDR3: TGTGCCAGCAGTGGTGTGCCGGGGATGAACACTGAAGCTTTCTTT. Translation gives CASSGVPGMNTEAFF.

This clonotype was detected only a few times. The genes are TRBV12-3 or TRBV12-4 and TRBJ1-5; D call uncertain. The length of the CDR3 is 12 residues. V lost 5 bases, J lost 9 bases, and 11 bases lay in between. The CDR3 nucleotides read TGTGCCAGCAGTCTCGGATATTGGCCCCAGCATTTT. Translated: CASSLGYWPQHF.

The CDR3 loop reads CASSQDLTGPSAGELFF. The DNA of the CDR3 is TGTGCCAGCAGCCAAGATCTAACGGGACCGAGCGCCGGGGAGCTGTTTTTT. The chain is built from TRBV4-2 and TRBJ2-2; D possibly uses TRBD1 or TRBD2 (5 bases each). Germline V CDR1 and CDR2: LGHNA, YNFKEQ. The CDR3 has 17 residues. V lost 0 bases, J lost 6 bases, and 17 bases lay in between.

The chain recombines TRBV7-9 with TRBJ1-1; D remains ambiguous. The ends were cut back, 8 bases at V and 4 bases at J, with 8 bases in the middle. Germline CDR1 and CDR2: SEHNR and FQNEAQ (reference sequence). This CDR3 contains 11 residues. CDR3 nucleotide sequence: TGTGCCAGCCTCGGAGGCACTGAAGCTTTCTTT. It translates to CASLGGTEAFF.

The CDR3 region is CSVEEAGTPRHVSNEQFF. CDR3 DNA sequence: TGCAGCGTTGAAGAAGCGGGAACCCCTCGCCATGTTTCCAATGAGCAGTTCTTC. This chain joins TRBV29-1 and TRBJ2-1; TRBD2 agrees at 7 bases. Germline V gene lookup returns CDR1 SQVTM and CDR2 ANQGSEA. This CDR3 is 18 amino acids long. V lost 0 bases and J lost 6; bases outside the gene matches: 17.

This clonotype was observed a few times. The chain uses TRBV12-5 and TRBJ2-1; TRBD2 matches 14 bases. V lost 1 base, J lost 8 bases, and 16 bases stayed unmatched. The CDR3 sequence is 20 residues long. Germline-derived CDR1 and CDR2 are LGHNT and FRNRAP. DNA of the CDR3: TGTGCTAGTGGTTTGGCGACCAAGACTAGCGGGGGGGCCAGGGGAGATGAGCAGTTCTTC. Protein product: CASGLATKTSGGARGDEQFF.

Only a few counts were recorded for this clonotype. The chain joins TRBV29-1 to TRBJ2-3; 10 bases are a match to TRBD2. Looked up from germline, CDR1 is SQVTM and CDR2 is ANQGSEA. The CDR3 has 14 residues. Trimming at V came to 6 bases and at J to 6 bases, leaving 9 bases not matched to a gene. CDR3 in amino acids: CSVAGTSARDTQYF. CDR3 coding DNA: TGCAGCGTAGCCGGGACTAGCGCTCGGGATACGCAGTATTTT.

This clonotype was counted at least ten times. V gene TRBV10-3 combines with J gene TRBJ1-1; no clear D gene. The CDR3 is 15 residues long. V gave up 1 base and J gave up 0 bases, with 9 bases separating them. CDR1 is ENHRY, CDR2 SYGVKD, per germline. Here the CDR3 reads CAISEFSVLNTEAFF. The DNA for the CDR3 is TGTGCCATCAGTGAGTTCAGTGTCCTGAACACTGAAGCTTTCTTT.

This clonotype was picked up many times. The V and J genes are TRBV3-1 and TRBJ2-1; 8 positions agree with TRBD2. CDR1 LGHDT and CDR2 YNNKEL come from the germline V gene (reference sequence). V was pared by 1 base and J by 3 bases, with 5 bases of the junction left unmatched. The CDR3 covers 16 residues. The CDR3 here is CASSQGAGVFYNEQFF. CDR3 coding DNA: TGTGCCAGCAGCCAAGGAGCGGGAGTTTTCTACAATGAGCAGTTCTTC.

This clonotype was recorded many times. The chain links TRBV5-1 to TRBJ2-3; D not resolved. Germline V gives CDR1 SGHRS, CDR2 YFSETQ. The CDR3 contains 15 residues. V was trimmed by 0 bases and J by 2 bases, leaving 10 bases between them. The CDR3 DNA reads TGCGCCAGCAGCTTGGAGGCTCCAAACACAGATACGCAGTATTTT. This codes for CASSLEAPNTDTQYF.

This clonotype has just a few counts. The chain has TRBV6-2 or TRBV6-3 and TRBJ2-7; weak D call: TRBD1 (5 bases). Germline V gene data show CDR1 as MNHEY and CDR2 as SVGEGT. V gave up 4 bases and J gave up 5 bases, with 15 bases separating them. The length of the CDR3 is 14 residues. The CDR3 protein is CASSFRGPGNEQYF. In DNA, the CDR3 is TGTGCCAGCAGTTTTAGGGGCCCAGGGAACGAGCAGTACTTC.

The gene calls are TRBV20-1 and TRBJ2-3; the D gene is possibly TRBD2 (6 bases). V lost 2 bases and J lost 0, with 12 bases in between. The CDR3 has 15 residues. Germline V gene sequence: CDR1 DFQATT, CDR2 SNEGSKA (reference sequence). CDR3: CSARLGGASTDTQYF. The DNA of the CDR3 is TGCAGTGCTAGATTGGGCGGGGCTAGCACAGATACGCAGTATTTT.

The CDR3 region is CASSLILADPPAMDSYNEQFF. For the CDR3, the DNA is TGTGCCAGCAGCTTAATCCTGGCGGATCCCCCGGCAATGGATTCCTACAATGAGCAGTTCTTC. The rearrangement links TRBV11-1 to TRBJ2-1; D is unclear. Germline V gene sequence: CDR1 SGHAT, CDR2 FQDESV (reference sequence). The CDR3 runs 21 residues. The V gene lost 2 bases and the J gene lost 1 base, with 27 bases spanning the gap.

This clonotype was detected only a few times. This chain connects TRBV3-1 to TRBJ1-5, with D uncertain. Per germline, CDR1 LGHDT and CDR2 YNNKEL (reference sequence). Trimming stripped 5 bases from V and 3 bases from J, with 14 bases between. The CDR3 is made up of 15 amino acids. The CDR3: CASSEGGGYNQPQHF. CDR3 nucleotide sequence: TGTGCCAGCAGCGAAGGAGGTGGCTACAATCAGCCCCAGCATTTT.

This clonotype was picked up many times. The chain links TRBV10-3 to TRBJ2-1; 7 bases line up with TRBD2. The V segment lost 7 bases and the J segment 5 bases; nucleotides outside the gene matches: 5. Germline-derived CDR1 and CDR2 are ENHRY and SYGVKD. There are 13 residues in the CDR3. The chain's CDR3 is CAINGGSNNEQFF. The DNA for the CDR3 is TGTGCCATCAATGGCGGGAGTAACAATGAGCAGTTCTTC.

This chain connects TRBV20-1 to TRBJ2-3; TRBD2 matches 8 bases. V trimming: 3 bases; J trimming: 1 base; junction bases outside the gene matches: 3. Germline-derived CDR1 and CDR2 are DFQATT and SNEGSKA (reference sequence). CDR3 length: 14 residues. CDR3 sequence (DNA): TGCAGTGCTAGGGTAGCGGGGCGCACAGATACGCAGTATTTT. It is translated as CSARVAGRTDTQYF.

With respect to this clonotype: Germline is not matched at one junction end, which may reflect a read error. In nucleotides, the CDR3 is TGTGCCAGCAGTTTAAGTGGGGGCGCGGGCTCTCACTACGAGCAGTACTTT. Encoded protein: CASSLSGGAGSHYEQYF. The rearrangement links TRBV28 to TRBJ2-7; possibly TRBD1 for D (6 bases). The CDR3 has 17 amino acids. CDR1 MDHEN and CDR2 SYDVKM come from the germline V gene.

There are a few counts of this clonotype. The chain joins TRBV2 to TRBJ2-2, with 10 bases lining up with TRBD1. J gave up 3 bases and V 9 bases, and 4 bases lay outside the gene matches. CDR3 length equals 14 residues. The germline gives CDR1 SNHLY, CDR2 FYNNEI. The CDR3 bases are TGTGCCAGTGGGGACAGGGGCGACACCGGGGAGCTGTTTTTT. This encodes CASGDRGDTGELFF. Full variable domain (remainder filled in from reference TRBV2 and TRBJ2-2): EPEVTQTPSHQVTQMGQEVILRCVPISNHLYFYWYRQILGQKVEFLVSFYNNEISEKSEIFDDQFSVERPDGSNFTLKIRSTKLEDSAMYFCASGDRGDTGELFFGEGSRLTVL.

V and J are TRBV2 and TRBJ2-7; tentative D call: TRBD1 (5 bases). Trimming removed 7 bases from V and 0 bases from J, with 10 bases in between. The CDR3 loop spans 13 amino acids. CDR1 and CDR2 from the germline V gene are SNHLY and FYNNEI. The CDR3 nucleotides are TGTGCCAGCATCGGACACAGCTCCTACGAGCAGTACGTC. It yields the protein CASIGHSSYEQYV.

The rearrangement uses TRBV12-3 or TRBV12-4 and TRBJ2-1; a possible D gene is TRBD2 (6 bases). This CDR3 spans 16 amino acids. The germline V and J ends were trimmed by 6 bases and 7 bases, with 22 bases remaining between them. The CDR3 bases are TGTGCCAGCAGCCGGAAGACTAGTAGAACCCTAAATGAGCAGTTCTTC. Its translation: CASSRKTSRTLNEQFF.